One T cell receptor (beta chain) is described in this entry. This entry comes from a study of OX40 agonist ivuxolimab in advanced cancers. Here immunoSEQ multiplex PCR was the method, and the copy in TCRdb shows in-frame clones only, minus some. Altogether about 82,000 clones are present, roughly 85% being singletons, with the ten largest covering about 0.2%. Trimming took off 5 bases at V and 4 bases at J, with 9 bases between the two ends. Germline V gene lookup returns CDR1 SEHNR and CDR2 FQNEAQ (reference sequence). This CDR3 spans 13 amino acids. V is TRBV7-9 and J is TRBJ1-3; D is unresolved. The origin of this receptor is an adult with an advanced solid tumor such as melanoma, head and neck, liver or kidney cancer. The source material was CD4+ or CD8+ T cells sorted from blood, sampled in a trial of the OX40 agonist ivuxolimab. In DNA, the CDR3 is TGTGCCAGCAGCCTTAGGAGGGGAAACACCATATATTTT. It specifies CASSLRRGNTIYF.